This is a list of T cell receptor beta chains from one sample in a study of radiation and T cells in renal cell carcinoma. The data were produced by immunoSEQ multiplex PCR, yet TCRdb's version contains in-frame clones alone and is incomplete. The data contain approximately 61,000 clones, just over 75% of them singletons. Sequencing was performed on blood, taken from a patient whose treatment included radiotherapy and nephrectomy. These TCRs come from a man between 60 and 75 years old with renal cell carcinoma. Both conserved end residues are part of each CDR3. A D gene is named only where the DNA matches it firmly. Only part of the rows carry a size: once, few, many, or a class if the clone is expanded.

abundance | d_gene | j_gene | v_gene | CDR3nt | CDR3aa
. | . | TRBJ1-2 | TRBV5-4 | TGTGCCAGCAACCTCAGGGACGGAGCCCTTAATGGCTACACCTTC | CASNLRDGALNGYTF
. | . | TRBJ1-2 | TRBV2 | TGTGCCAGCAGATATGAGCAGGCCAACTATGGCTACACCTTC | CASRYEQANYGYTF
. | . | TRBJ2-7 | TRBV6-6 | TGTGCCAGCAGTTATAGTTACCAGGGGGGATACGAGCAGTACTTC | CASSYSYQGGYEQYF
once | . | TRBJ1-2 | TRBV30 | TGTGCCCAATCAAATAACTATGGCTACACCTTC | CAQSNNYGYTF
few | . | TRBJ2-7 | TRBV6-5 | TGTGCCAGCACCCCGTTGAGGGGGACCTACGAGCAGTACTTC | CASTPLRGTYEQYF
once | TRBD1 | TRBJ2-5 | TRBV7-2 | TGTGCCAGCAGCTCCGGGACAGGGGAGACCCAGTACTTC | CASSSGTGETQYF
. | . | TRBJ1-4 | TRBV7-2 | TGTGCCAGCAAAAGGGACTCCGGAGAAAAACTGTTTTTT | CASKRDSGEKLFF
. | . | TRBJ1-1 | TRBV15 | TGTGCCACCAGCAGAGATGTGGCCATGGGCCGCGGCACTGAAGCTTTCTTT | CATSRDVAMGRGTEAFF
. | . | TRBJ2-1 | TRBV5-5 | TGTGCCAGCATAGGAAGAGGTGAGCAGTTCTTC | CASIGRGEQFF
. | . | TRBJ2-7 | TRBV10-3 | TGTGCCATCAGTGAGGGAATTGATTACGAGCAGTACTTC | CAISEGIDYEQYF
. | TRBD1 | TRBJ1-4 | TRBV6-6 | TGTGCCAGCAGTTACTCGGGACAGCCTAATGAAAAACTGTTTTTT | CASSYSGQPNEKLFF
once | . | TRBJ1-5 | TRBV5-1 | TGCGCCAGCAGAGCCGGGGACGGGGCCAATCAGCCCCAGCATTTT | CASRAGDGANQPQHF
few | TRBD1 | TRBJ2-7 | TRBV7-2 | TGTGCCAGCAGCTTTGATCCGGGACAGGTGCGTCAGCAGTACTTC | CASSFDPGQVRQQYF
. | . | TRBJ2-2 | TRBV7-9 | TGTGCCAGCAGCTTAACTAGGGGGACGAACACCGGGGAGCTGTTTTTT | CASSLTRGTNTGELFF
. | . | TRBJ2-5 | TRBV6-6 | TGTGCCAGCAGGATCCAAGAGACCCAGTACTTC | CASRIQETQYF
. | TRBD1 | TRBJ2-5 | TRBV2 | TGTGCCAGTTCACAGGGGGCGGGGGAGACCCAGTACTTC | CASSQGAGETQYF
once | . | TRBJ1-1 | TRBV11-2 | TGTGCCAGCAGCTTAGGGTTCTCGCGGGCTTTCTTT | CASSLGFSRAFF
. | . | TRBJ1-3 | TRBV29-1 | TGCAGCGTTGTCATAGGGGGCTCTGGAAACACCATATATTTT | CSVVIGGSGNTIYF
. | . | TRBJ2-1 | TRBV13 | TGTGCCAGCAGCTTATATTTAGATAGCTCCTACAATGAGCAGTTCTTC | CASSLYLDSSYNEQFF
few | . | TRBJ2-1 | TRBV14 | TGTGCCAGCAGCCAGACGCCCAGTGAGCAGTTCTTC | CASSQTPSEQFF
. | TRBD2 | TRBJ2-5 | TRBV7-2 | TGTGCCAGCAGCCGGACGGGGGGAGAGACCCAGTACTTC | CASSRTGGETQYF
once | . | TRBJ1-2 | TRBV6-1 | TGTGCCAGCAGTGAAAGTCGAGGGCAGAAAAACGGGAGGGCCTTC | CASSESRGQKNGRAF
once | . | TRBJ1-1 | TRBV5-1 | TGCGCCAGCAGCACCTCTCAGGGTGGCACTGAAGCTTTCTTT | CASSTSQGGTEAFF
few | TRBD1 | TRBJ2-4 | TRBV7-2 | TGTGCCAGCAGCTCCAGCGGCACAGGGGGCGCTTGGAACATTCAGTACTTC | CASSSSGTGGAWNIQYF
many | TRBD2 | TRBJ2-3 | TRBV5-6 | TGTGCCAGCAGAGAATTGACTAGCGGGAGGGCCAGAACGCAGTATTTT | CASRELTSGRARTQYF
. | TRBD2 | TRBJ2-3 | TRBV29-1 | TGCAGCGGGTCAAAGCGGGGGTTCGCAGACACGCAGTATTTT | CSGSKRGFADTQYF
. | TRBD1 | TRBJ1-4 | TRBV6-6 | TGTGCCAGCAGCTGGGGACAGGGGGCTTCTAATGAAAAACTGTTTTTT | CASSWGQGASNEKLFF
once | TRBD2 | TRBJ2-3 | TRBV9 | TGTGCCAGCAGCGTAGGAGGAGCGGGGAGAACAGATACGCAGTATTTT | CASSVGGAGRTDTQYF
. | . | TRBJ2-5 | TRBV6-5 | TGTGACTCAACCCGGGACGGCCCGTGGGAGACCCAGTACTTC | CDSTRDGPWETQYF
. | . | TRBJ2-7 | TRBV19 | TGTGCCAGTAGTCGACAGGTTTCGGCCTACGAGCAGTACTTC | CASSRQVSAYEQYF
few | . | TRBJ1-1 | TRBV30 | TGTGCCTGGAGTGGTCGAACTGAAGCTTTCTTT | CAWSGRTEAFF
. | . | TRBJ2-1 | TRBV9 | TGTGCCAGCAGCGGAGGTCCAGCGGGCTATGACGCTGAGCAGTTCTTC | CASSGGPAGYDAEQFF
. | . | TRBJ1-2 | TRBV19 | TGTGCCAGTAGTTACAGGGACTATGGCTACACCTTC | CASSYRDYGYTF
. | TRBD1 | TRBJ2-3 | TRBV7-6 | TGTGCCAGCAGCTCGGACAGGGAGGTGGCAGATACGCAGTATTTT | CASSSDREVADTQYF
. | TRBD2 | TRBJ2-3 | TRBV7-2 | TGTGCCAGCAGTCCCAGCGGGGGGGCGGCAGATACGCAGTATTTT | CASSPSGGAADTQYF
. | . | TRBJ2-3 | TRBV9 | TGTGCCAGCAGCGTAGTCTGGGGCACAGATACGCAGTATTTT | CASSVVWGTDTQYF
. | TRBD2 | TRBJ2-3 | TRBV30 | TGTGCCTGGAGTAGGGGCAGCGGGGGGGCCCGGGATACGCAGTATTTT | CAWSRGSGGARDTQYF
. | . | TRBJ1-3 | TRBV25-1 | TGTGCCAGCAGTGGTTCTAAAGGCAGCCCCTCTGGAAACACCATATATTTT | CASSGSKGSPSGNTIYF
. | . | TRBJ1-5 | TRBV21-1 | TGTGCCAGCAACATTGCAGGACAGGGGCATCAGCCCCAGCATTTT | CASNIAGQGHQPQHF
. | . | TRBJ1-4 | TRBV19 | TGTGCCAGTAGTTTAGGGTTACGTAATGAAAAACTGTTTTTT | CASSLGLRNEKLFF
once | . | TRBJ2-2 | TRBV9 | TGTGCCAGCAGTGAAAACCGCGGGGAAACGAACACCGGGGAGCTGTTTTTT | CASSENRGETNTGELFF
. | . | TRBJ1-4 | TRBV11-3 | TGTGCCAGCAGCTCCCACGGTGGGAATGAAAAACTGTTTTTT | CASSSHGGNEKLFF
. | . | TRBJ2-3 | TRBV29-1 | TGCAGCGTTGAAAACGGCTATGGGGGGCGCACAGATACGCAGTATTTT | CSVENGYGGRTDTQYF
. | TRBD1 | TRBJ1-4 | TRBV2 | TGTGCCAGCAGAAAGGGACAGGGGGTGGAAAAACTGTTTTTT | CASRKGQGVEKLFF
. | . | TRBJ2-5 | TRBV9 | TGTGCCAGCAGCGATCGACTACAGGGTCAAGAGACCCAGTACTTC | CASSDRLQGQETQYF
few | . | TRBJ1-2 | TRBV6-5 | TGTGCCAGCAGTCGTCCCGGGACAAGAAACTATGGCTACACCTTC | CASSRPGTRNYGYTF
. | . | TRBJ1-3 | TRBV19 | TGTGCCAGTCGTACTCAGGTCTCTGGAAACACCATATATTTT | CASRTQVSGNTIYF
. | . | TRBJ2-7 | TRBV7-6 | TGTGCCAGCAGCTTAGTCAGGGCCTCCTACGAGCAGTACTTC | CASSLVRASYEQYF
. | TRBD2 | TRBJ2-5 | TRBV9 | TGTGCCAGCAGCCCTGGGACTAGCGGGGACCAAGAGACCCAGTACTTC | CASSPGTSGDQETQYF
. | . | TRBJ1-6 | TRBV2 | TGTGCCAGCAGGACAGAGAATAATTCACCCCTCCACTTT | CASRTENNSPLHF
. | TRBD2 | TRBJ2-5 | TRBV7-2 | TGTGCCAGCAGCCGACTAGCGGCCCAGCAAGAGACCCAGTACTTC | CASSRLAAQQETQYF
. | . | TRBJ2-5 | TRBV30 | TGTGCCTGGAGTGTACGCGGGGTTGAGACCCAGTACTTC | CAWSVRGVETQYF
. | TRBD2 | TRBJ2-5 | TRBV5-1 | TGCGCCAGCAGCTTGGGGGCTAGCGGATTCCTCCAAGAGACCCAGTACTTC | CASSLGASGFLQETQYF
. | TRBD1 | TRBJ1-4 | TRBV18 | TGTGCCAGCTCACCAGTGCGGACAGGGGTGGGGGAAAAACTGTTTTTT | CASSPVRTGVGEKLFF
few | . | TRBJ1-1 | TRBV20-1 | TGCAGTGCTAGTGGGACACAAGCTTTCTTT | CSASGTQAFF
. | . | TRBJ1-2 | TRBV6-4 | TGTGCCAGCAGTGCAGAGGGGTCAAATGGCTACACCTTC | CASSAEGSNGYTF
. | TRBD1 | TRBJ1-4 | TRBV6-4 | TGTGCCAGCAGTCGGACAGGGGGGCGCGATAATGAAAAACTGTTTTTT | CASSRTGGRDNEKLFF
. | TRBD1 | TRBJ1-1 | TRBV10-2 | TGCGCCAGCACCGCGGGACAGGGGAACACTGAAGCTTTCTTT | CASTAGQGNTEAFF
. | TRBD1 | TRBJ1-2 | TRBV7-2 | TGTGCCAGCAGCTCAGCGGGACAGGGGATTTATTCGTATGGCTACACCTTC | CASSSAGQGIYSYGYTF
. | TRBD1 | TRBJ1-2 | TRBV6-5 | TGTGCCAGCAGTATAGCGGGACAGACCTATGGCTACACCTTC | CASSIAGQTYGYTF